The 18 T cell receptor beta chains given below trace back to one sample, sequenced in a study of somatic mutations in cytotoxic T cells in rheumatoid arthritis. Some clones are missing from TCRdb's copy, which holds only in-frame ones; the method was immunoSEQ multiplex PCR. The data show about 18,000 clones, around 83% seen once. Sequencing was performed on CD8+ T cells sorted from blood. The source of these receptors is an adult with rheumatoid arthritis.

The gene calls are TRBV19 and TRBJ1-2; D unresolved. This CDR3 region has 16 residues. Germline-derived CDR1 and CDR2 are LNHDA and SQIVND (reference sequence). V was shortened by 7 bases and J by 6 bases, with 24 bases between the two germline ends. CDR3 sequence reads: CASTSHDLGRENGYTF. In DNA, the CDR3 is TGTGCCAGTACCTCACACGACCTGGGCCGGGAGAATGGCTACACCTTC. Complete variable domain (other parts from reference TRBV19 and TRBJ1-2): DGGITQSPKYLFRKEGQNVTLSCEQNLNHDAMYWYRQDPGQGLRLIYYSQIVNDFQKGDIAEGYSVSREKKESFPLTVTSAQKNPTAFYLCASTSHDLGRENGYTFGSGTRLTVV.

The V gene is TRBV10-2, the J gene TRBJ2-7; TRBD2 might be the D (6 bases). The CDR3 consists of 14 residues. Germline CDR1 WSHSY, CDR2 SAAADI. Trimming took 6 bases from V and 4 from J, leaving 16 bases between them. The CDR3 reads CASRPGTGFYEQYF. DNA for the CDR3: TGCGCCAGCAGGCCCGGGACTGGGTTTTACGAGCAGTACTTC.

The rearrangement uses TRBV9 and TRBJ2-3, with TRBD1 as a possible D gene (6 bases). From germline, CDR1 is SGDLS and CDR2 YYNGEE. The CDR3 spans 16 residues. V lost 4 bases and J lost 0, with 15 bases in between. The CDR3 sequence is CASSPWTAPSTDTQYF. The CDR3 DNA is TGTGCCAGCAGCCCCTGGACAGCACCTAGCACAGATACGCAGTATTTT.

This chain joins TRBV11-3 and TRBJ2-7; the match to TRBD2 covers 8 bases. With 1 base clipped from V and 4 bases from J, the junction kept 3 bases outside the gene matches. The CDR3 loop spans 14 amino acids. Germline values: CDR1 SGHNT, CDR2 YENEEA. CDR3: CASSLGAGAYEQYF. Here the CDR3 DNA reads TGTGCCAGCAGCTTAGGAGCGGGAGCGTACGAGCAGTACTTC.

The chain is built from TRBV19 and TRBJ2-1; no definite D call. V shed 3 bases and J shed 6 bases, with 12 bases lying between them. Germline CDR1 LNHDA, CDR2 SQIVND (reference sequence). The CDR3 contains 14 residues. The CDR3 loop is CASSIYPSSNEQFF. CDR3 nucleotide sequence: TGTGCCAGTAGTATCTACCCCTCTTCCAATGAGCAGTTCTTC. The full variable domain, its missing parts supplied by reference TRBV19 and TRBJ2-1, is DGGITQSPKYLFRKEGQNVTLSCEQNLNHDAMYWYRQDPGQGLRLIYYSQIVNDFQKGDIAEGYSVSREKKESFPLTVTSAQKNPTAFYLCASSIYPSSNEQFFGPGTRLTVL.

This clone was counted a single time. The CDR3 region is CASSVGDWTYGYTF. The CDR3 nucleotides read TGTGCCAGCAGCGTAGGGGATTGGACCTATGGCTACACCTTC. The V gene is TRBV9, the J gene TRBJ1-2; D gene ambiguous. The CDR3 contains 14 residues. The germline V and J ends were trimmed by 0 bases and 4 bases, with 10 bases remaining between them. Germline V lookup: CDR1 SGDLS, CDR2 YYNGEE.

This clone was seen only a few times. This rearrangement joins TRBV27 to TRBJ1-1, with D possibly TRBD1 on 5 matching bases. This CDR3 comprises 13 residues. Per the germline V gene, CDR1 is MNHEY and CDR2 is SMNVEV (reference sequence). Between the trimmed V and J ends, which lost 10 bases and 4 bases, there was a span of 16 bases. This CDR3 reads CATALPGGTEAFF. DNA for the CDR3: TGTGCCACAGCCCTCCCCGGGGGCACTGAAGCTTTCTTT.

The chain has TRBV15 and TRBJ2-2; D gene ambiguous. V gave up 4 bases and J gave up 7 bases, with 4 bases separating them. Germline lookup yields CDR1 LNHNV and CDR2 YYDKDF (reference sequence). The CDR3 extends over 11 amino acids. CDR3 amino acids: CATSTSGELFF. In DNA, the CDR3 is TGTGCCACCAGCACAAGCGGGGAGCTGTTTTTT. The full variable domain, with the rest looked up from reference TRBV15 and TRBJ2-2, is DAMVIQNPRYQVTQFGKPVTLSCSQTLNHNVMYWYQQKSSQAPKLLFHYYDKDFNNEADTPDNFQSRRPNTSFCFLDIRSPGLGDTAMYLCATSTSGELFFGEGSRLTVL.

This clone was seen more than once but under ten times. CDR3 bases: TGTGCCAGCAGCGCGACAGTTGGTGACACAGATACGCAGTATTTT. This sequence encodes CASSATVGDTDTQYF. V is TRBV4-2 and J is TRBJ2-3; D is possibly TRBD1 (5 bases). The V gene's germline CDR1 is LGHNA and CDR2 YNFKEQ. The V end was cut by 5 bases, the J end by 2 bases, with 14 bases between. The CDR3 extends over 15 amino acids.

The genes are TRBV10-3 and TRBJ2-1; 16 bases match TRBD2. V shed 3 bases, J shed 8 bases, and the junction held 7 bases outside the gene matches. Per germline, CDR1 ENHRY and CDR2 SYGVKD. This CDR3 region has 17 residues. As DNA, the CDR3 is TGTGCCATCAGTGAACCGGGACTAGCGGGGGGGCCCGATGAGCAGTTCTTC. It translates to CAISEPGLAGGPDEQFF.

The gene calls are TRBV11-2 and TRBJ2-1, with TRBD2 identical over 7 bases. Losses at the gene ends were 3 bases for V and 7 bases for J; bases not matched to a gene: 12. Germline values: CDR1 SGHAT, CDR2 FQNNGV. The CDR3 loop spans 16 amino acids. The CDR3 region is CASSFFERDSYNEQFF. The CDR3 region has the DNA TGTGCCAGCAGCTTTTTCGAGCGGGACTCTTATAATGAGCAGTTCTTC.

The rearrangement links TRBV5-4 to TRBJ2-7; maybe TRBD2 (6 bases). The germline V gene encodes CDR1 SGHNT and CDR2 YYREEE (reference sequence). V lost 1 base and J 3 bases, leaving 8 bases between the germline ends. CDR3 length: 13 residues. The chain's CDR3 is CASSLWGDYEQYF. In DNA, the CDR3 is TGTGCCAGCAGCTTGTGGGGGGACTACGAGCAGTACTTC.

The chain has TRBV29-1 and TRBJ2-1, with no clear D. V was cut by 4 bases and J by 6 bases, with 10 bases left in between. The CDR3 runs to 12 residues. Germline values: CDR1 SQVTM, CDR2 ANQGSEA. The CDR3 coding sequence is TGCAGCGTTGTAATGGGTGGCAATGAGCAGTTCTTC. Its protein is CSVVMGGNEQFF.

V gene TRBV5-8 combines with J gene TRBJ2-2; 8 bases match TRBD1. Trimming removed 4 bases from V and 4 bases from J; junction bases left unmatched: 6. The germline V gene encodes CDR1 SGHTS and CDR2 YDEGEE. The CDR3 totals 15 residues. CDR3 nucleotides: TGTGCCAGCAGCACCGGACAGGGAAGCACCGGGGAGCTGTTTTTT. It codes for CASSTGQGSTGELFF. Variable domain in full (rest from reference TRBV5-8 and TRBJ2-2): EAGVTQSPTHLIKTRGQQATLRCSPISGHTSVYWYQQALGLGLQFLLWYDEGEERNRGNFPPRFSGRQFPNYSSELNVNALELEDSALYLCASSTGQGSTGELFFGEGSRLTVL.

This clone occurred once. The rearrangement uses TRBV7-6 and TRBJ2-1; D assignment may be TRBD1 or TRBD2 (5 bases each). CDR3 length equals 17 residues. V lost 0 bases, J lost 4 bases, and 16 bases lay in between. From germline, CDR1 is SGHVS and CDR2 FNYEAQ. CDR3 nucleotides: TGTGCCAGCAGCTTAGCTTGGGGCAAGACGGGATACAATGAGCAGTTCTTC. It encodes CASSLAWGKTGYNEQFF.

Points on this clone: Mismatch with germline at one junction end may stem from a read error. The rearrangement uses TRBV19 and TRBJ2-2; no firm D call. The CDR3 has 12 residues. Germline CDR1 and CDR2: LNHDA and SQIVND (reference sequence). Here the CDR3 reads CASRIGNGELFF. The CDR3 nucleotides are TGTGCCAGTAGAATAGGGAACGGGGAGCTGTTTTTT. The variable domain in full, completed from reference TRBV19 and TRBJ2-2, reads DGGITQSPKYLFRKEGQNVTLSCEQNLNHDAMYWYRQDPGQGLRLIYYSQIVNDFQKGDIAEGYSVSREKKESFPLTVTSAQKNPTAFYLCASRIGNGELFFGEGSRLTVL.

In this sample, this clone turned up once. The CDR3 is CASSLAGTGNEQYF. CDR3 DNA sequence: TGTGCCAGCAGCTTGGCGGGGACAGGGAACGAGCAGTACTTC. The gene calls are TRBV7-2 and TRBJ2-7; the match to TRBD1 covers 9 bases. V lost 3 bases to trimming and J lost 5 bases; unmatched junction nucleotides: 5. Looked up from germline, CDR1 is SGHTA and CDR2 is FQGNSA. This CDR3 region has 14 residues.

The chain couples TRBV27 to TRBJ1-6; D is undetermined. Germline values: CDR1 MNHEY, CDR2 SMNVEV (reference sequence). The CDR3 runs to 16 residues. Trimming removed 7 bases at V and 3 bases at J, with 16 bases between. In DNA form, the CDR3 reads TGTGCCAGCACACAGTTAGAAGCCCTCTATAATTCACCCCTCCACTTT. Translated, it gives CASTQLEALYNSPLHF.